This TCR beta chain was captured by sequencing in a study of shared clonotypes between healthy human individuals. Overall study results and limits: Generation probabilities of non-shared clonotypes were lower (relative to those shared by all four donors). Larger richness was generally estimated for naive than memory subsets. The authors sampled blood alone, and tissue repertoires likely differ. The genetic and exposure-history diversity represented was limited by few donors.

Sequencing used immunoSEQ multiplex PCR; TCRdb keeps in-frame clones, though not all of them. The sample yields about 680,000 clones, roughly 94% seen once. The CDR3 runs 15 residues. The germline V gene has CDR1 SGDLS and CDR2 YYNGEE. V gave up 0 bases and J gave up 5 bases; unmatched junction bases: 2. In the naive CD8 group, cells lacked CD45RO and were positively selected for CCR7, so terminally differentiated effector memory CD45RA+ cells were left out. Concerning this clone itself: Antigen unknown.

This chain links TRBV9 with TRBJ2-3, with 11 bases aligning to TRBD2. Sequenced input: naive CD8+ T cells sorted from blood. The TCR sequence derives from a man aged 30 to 39 in good health. This chain's CDR3 is CASSVGLAGRDTQYF. CDR3 DNA: TGTGCCAGCAGCGTAGGACTAGCGGGGAGAGATACGCAGTATTTT.